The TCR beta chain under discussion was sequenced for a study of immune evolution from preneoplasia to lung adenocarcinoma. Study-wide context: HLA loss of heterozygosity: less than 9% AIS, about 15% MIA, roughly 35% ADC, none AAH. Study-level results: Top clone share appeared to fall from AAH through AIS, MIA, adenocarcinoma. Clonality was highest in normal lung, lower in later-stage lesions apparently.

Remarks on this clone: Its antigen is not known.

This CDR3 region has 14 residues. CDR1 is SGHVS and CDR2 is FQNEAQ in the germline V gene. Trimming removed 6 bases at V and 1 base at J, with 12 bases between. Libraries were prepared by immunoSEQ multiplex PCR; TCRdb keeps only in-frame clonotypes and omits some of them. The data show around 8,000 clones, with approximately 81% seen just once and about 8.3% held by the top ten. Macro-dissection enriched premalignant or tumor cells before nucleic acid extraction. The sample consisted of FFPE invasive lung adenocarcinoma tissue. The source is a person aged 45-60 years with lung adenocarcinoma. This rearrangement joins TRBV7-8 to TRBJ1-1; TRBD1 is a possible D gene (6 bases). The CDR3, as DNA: TGTGCCAGCAGATTGGACAGCTGGAACACTGAAGCTTTCTTT. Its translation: CASRLDSWNTEAFF. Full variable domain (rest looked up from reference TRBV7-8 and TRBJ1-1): GAGVSQSPRYKVAKRGQDVALRCDPISGHVSLFWYQQALGQGPEFLTYFQNEAQLDKSGLPSDRFFAERPEGSVSTLKIQRTQQEDSAVYLCASRLDSWNTEAFFGQGTRLTVV.